This T cell receptor (beta chain) was documented in a study of response to subunit inactivated influenza vaccine. Notes on the study in general: There was a suggestion from the authors that each seasonal influenza vaccination recruits few new T cells.

This clonotype was counted only a few times. The antigen remains unidentified. TCRdb reanalysed the RT-PCR reads using MiXCR and keeps one entry per CDR3 protein. The sample has fewer than 600,000 distinct CDR3 sequences, approximately 7.7% seen once. The CDR3 is 11 residues long. Between the trimmed V and J ends, which lost 3 bases and 7 bases, there was a span of 4 bases. Germline V gives CDR1 SNHLY, CDR2 FYNNEI. The specimen was PBMCs from blood, collected about 23 months after vaccination. The source of this sequence is a man in his fifties or sixties who received an inactivated influenza vaccine. This chain uses TRBV2 with TRBJ2-1; D is unclear. CDR3 sequence (DNA): TGTGCCAGCAGTGACATGAATGAGCAGTTCTTC. This codes for CASSDMNEQFF.